One and the same sample provided the 15 T cell receptor beta chains below, sequenced in a study of T cells in Graves' hyperthyroidism and ophthalmopathy. Using RNA transcripts as the source, TCR beta CDR3 regions were amplified. Using the HTBI primer set, a first-round RT-PCR was run on the TCR CDR3. Each CDR3 protein is one row after TCRdb ran MiXCR on the multiplex PCR reads. The sample includes about 360,000 distinct CDR3 sequences, approximately 25% of them seen just once. The sample comprised blood. Every receptor here comes from a man aged 45-65 years with Graves' hyperthyroidism.

In its sample, this clonotype was seen a few times. V gene TRBV27 combines with J gene TRBJ1-2, with D possibly being TRBD1 (6 bases). The CDR3 has 13 amino acids. Deletions cut 2 bases from V and 3 bases from J, with 7 bases between. Germline values: CDR1 MNHEY, CDR2 SMNVEV (reference sequence). Here the CDR3 DNA reads TGTGCCAGCAGTTTAGGACAGCACTATGGCTACACCTTC. Residues: CASSLGQHYGYTF.

The chain is built from TRBV11-2 and TRBJ1-1; a weak D match, TRBD1 (6 bases). The CDR3 totals 15 residues. Germline lookup yields CDR1 SGHAT and CDR2 FQNNGV. Trimming cost V 7 bases and J 1 base, with 16 bases left between them. The DNA of the CDR3 is TGTGCCAGCAACGTTGTGAAAGGGGGGAACACTGAAGCTTTCTTT. Translated: CASNVVKGGNTEAFF. The full variable domain, its missing parts supplied by reference TRBV11-2 and TRBJ1-1, is EAGVAQSPRYKIIEKRQSVAFWCNPISGHATLYWYQQILGQGPKLLIQFQNNGVVDDSQLPKDRFSAERLKGVDSTLKIQPAKLEDSAVYLCASNVVKGGNTEAFFGQGTRLTVV.

The table lists this clonotype with many counts. The V and J genes are TRBV28 and TRBJ2-1; possible D gene TRBD1, 6 bases. Deletions cut 2 bases from V and 0 bases from J, with 8 bases between. CDR1 is MDHEN and CDR2 is SYDVKM in the germline V gene. The CDR3 runs 15 residues. CDR3 protein: CASSLRGGSYNEQFF. The CDR3 DNA is TGTGCCAGCAGTTTACGAGGGGGCTCCTACAATGAGCAGTTCTTC.

The sample holds many counts of this clonotype. CDR3 sequence: CASGGRANEQFF. DNA of the CDR3: TGTGCCAGCGGGGGGCGGGCCAATGAGCAGTTCTTC. The chain is built from TRBV6-2 or TRBV6-3 and TRBJ2-1; the D call may be TRBD1 or TRBD2 (6 bases each). Germline V gene lookup returns CDR1 MNHEY and CDR2 SVGEGT. V was cut by 8 bases and J by 6 bases, with 11 bases left in between. The CDR3 is 12 residues long.

This clonotype was seen ten or more times. The chain combines TRBV11-3 with TRBJ2-5, with D possibly TRBD2 on 5 matching bases. V lost 1 base and J 6 bases, leaving 15 bases between the germline ends. CDR3 length: 15 amino acids. The V gene's germline CDR1 is SGHNT and CDR2 YENEEA. The CDR3 DNA sequence: TGTGCCAGCAGCTTAGGGCGGGTGCCGATCCAGACCCAGTACTTC. Translation: CASSLGRVPIQTQYF.

This clonotype appeared many times. The chain combines TRBV3-1 with TRBJ1-1; a weak D match, TRBD1 (5 bases). Trimming stripped 4 bases from V and 6 bases from J, with 9 bases between. Looked up from germline, CDR1 is LGHDT and CDR2 is YNNKEL (reference sequence). The CDR3 consists of 12 residues. The CDR3 region has the DNA TGTGCCAGCAGCCGACAGAAGTCTGAAGCTTTCTTT. Translation: CASSRQKSEAFF.

This clonotype was found many times. The chain combines TRBV20-1 with TRBJ2-7, with 11 bases fitting TRBD1. CDR1 and CDR2 from the germline V gene are DFQATT and SNEGSKA (reference sequence). After removal of 0 bases from V and 5 bases from J, the junction contained 3 bases not matched to a gene. This CDR3 has 14 amino acids. The chain's CDR3 is CSARDPGQGDEQYF. DNA of the CDR3: TGCAGTGCTAGAGATCCGGGACAGGGGGACGAGCAGTACTTC.

This chain uses TRBV19 with TRBJ2-2; 13 bases are shared with TRBD2. There are 17 residues in the CDR3. Germline CDR1 LNHDA, CDR2 SQIVND (reference sequence). Germline trimming cut 6 bases from V and 7 bases from J; bases unmatched to any gene: 11. The DNA of the CDR3 is TGTGCCAGTAGCCGATCCGGACTAGCGGGAGTGCACGGGGAGCTGTTTTTT. Protein: CASSRSGLAGVHGELFF.

V gene TRBV29-1 combines with J gene TRBJ2-1; tentative D call: TRBD1 (5 bases). The germline CDR1 and CDR2 sequences are SQVTM and ANQGSEA. This CDR3 has 12 residues. V was clipped by 8 bases and J by 10 bases, with 18 bases between them. The CDR3 nucleotides read TGCAGCCTGAACACTGGGGCCGGGGAGCAGTTCTTC. Translating gives CSLNTGAGEQFF.

Here the CDR3 reads CASTGEGVIGETQYF. The CDR3 DNA follows: TGCGCCAGCACCGGTGAGGGGGTAATCGGAGAGACCCAGTACTTC. The chain couples TRBV5-1 to TRBJ2-5; perhaps TRBD1 as D (6 bases). CDR1 is SGHRS and CDR2 is YFSETQ in the germline V gene. V was trimmed by 6 bases and J by 4 bases, leaving 19 bases between them. The CDR3 is made up of 15 amino acids.

In its sample, this clonotype was seen a few times. The CDR3 sequence: CASTFALSGNTIYF. The CDR3 DNA follows: TGTGCCAGCACGTTTGCCCTTTCTGGAAACACCATATATTTT. The chain has TRBV11-2 and TRBJ1-3; D unresolved. Looked up from germline, CDR1 is SGHAT and CDR2 is FQNNGV. Trimming cost V 7 bases and J 1 base, with 11 bases left between them. This CDR3 has 14 amino acids. The full variable domain, with the rest looked up from reference TRBV11-2 and TRBJ1-3, is EAGVAQSPRYKIIEKRQSVAFWCNPISGHATLYWYQQILGQGPKLLIQFQNNGVVDDSQLPKDRFSAERLKGVDSTLKIQPAKLEDSAVYLCASTFALSGNTIYFGEGSWLTVV.

This clonotype was counted ten times or more. This chain joins TRBV28 and TRBJ1-2; tentative D call: TRBD1 (6 bases). The CDR3 spans 16 residues. The germline V gene has CDR1 MDHEN and CDR2 SYDVKM. V lost 7 bases and J 2 bases, leaving 20 bases between the germline ends. The DNA of the CDR3 is TGTGCCAGCACCGCACAGGGCCTCGGGCCGAACTATGGCTACACCTTC. Translation gives CASTAQGLGPNYGYTF.

The chain links TRBV4-1 to TRBJ1-4; unclear D gene. The V and J ends lost 0 bases and 4 bases respectively, with 12 bases between them. The CDR3 loop spans 16 amino acids. In germline, CDR1 is MGHRA, CDR2 YSYEKL. In DNA, the CDR3 is TGCGCCAGCAGCCAAGATACGCAGCCAATTAATGAAAAACTGTTTTTT. Its translation is CASSQDTQPINEKLFF.

Details on this clonotype: This may come from a read error, since a much larger clone is one base off. The rearrangement links TRBV18 to TRBJ2-5; possible D gene TRBD1, 6 bases. Trimming stripped 8 bases from V and 4 bases from J, with 11 bases between. The CDR3 is 12 amino acids. Per the germline V gene, CDR1 is KGHSH and CDR2 is LQKENI. CDR3 nucleotide sequence: TGTGCCAGCGCAGGGGCGGGAGAGACCCAGTACTTC. It encodes CASAGAGETQYF. Full variable domain (rest looked up from reference TRBV18 and TRBJ2-5): NAGVMQNPRHLVRRRGQEARLRCSPMKGHSHVYWYRQLPEEGLKFMVYLQKENIIDESGMPKERFSAEFPKEGPSILRIQQVVRGDSAAYFCASAGAGETQYFGPGTRLLVL.

The gene calls are TRBV5-1 and TRBJ2-1; D may correspond to TRBD1 or TRBD2 (5 bases each). With 6 bases removed from V and 7 bases from J, the gap between germline ends came to 17 bases. Germline V gives CDR1 SGHRS, CDR2 YFSETQ. The CDR3 covers 14 residues. The CDR3 here is CASKGKPGSNEQFF. The CDR3 DNA reads TGCGCCAGCAAGGGGAAGCCGGGGAGTAATGAGCAGTTCTTC.